The 16 T cell receptor beta chains below were found in one sample sequenced in a study of blood T cell repertoires in COVID-19. Profiled with immunoSEQ multiplex PCR; TCRdb holds only in-frame clones, not every one. The sample gives 200,000 to 300,000 clones, 65% to 85% of which show up once; more than 5.5% is in the top ten. Material: peripheral blood. Receptors were obtained from a human donor in a cohort sampled during active COVID-19.

This clone was counted only a few times. V is TRBV6-1 and J is TRBJ1-5; TRBD1 matches 7 bases. CDR3 length equals 16 residues. Germline assignment: CDR1 MNHNS and CDR2 SASEGT. V lost 4 bases, J lost 0 bases, and 6 bases stayed unmatched. CDR3 nucleotide sequence: TGTGCCAGCAGTGTGGGGACAGCTTATAGCAATCAGCCCCAGCATTTT. It codes for CASSVGTAYSNQPQHF.

The chain is built from TRBV15 and TRBJ2-1; D is ambiguous. Trimming cost V 6 bases and J 4 bases, with 4 bases left between them. CDR3 length: 11 residues. Germline V gene sequence: CDR1 LNHNV, CDR2 YYDKDF (reference sequence). This chain's CDR3 is CATRSYNEQFF. CDR3 nucleotide sequence: TGTGCCACCAGGTCGTACAATGAGCAGTTCTTC.

The chain couples TRBV7-9 to TRBJ2-4; D is possibly TRBD1 (6 bases). The V end lost 5 bases, the J end lost 5 bases, and 10 bases lay between the germline ends. This CDR3 is built from 13 residues. Germline CDR1 reads SEHNR; CDR2 reads FQNEAQ (reference sequence). The CDR3 DNA sequence: TGTGCCAGCAGCCTGGGACACCAAAACATTCAGTACTTC. Translated, it gives CASSLGHQNIQYF.

This clone has just a few counts. Other DNA sequences in the same sample also yield this CDR3. This sequence joins TRBV6-2 or TRBV6-3 and TRBJ2-3; 8 nucleotides align to TRBD2. The germline CDR1 and CDR2 sequences are MNHEY and SVGEGT. This CDR3 has 15 residues. With V trimmed by 5 bases and J by 0 bases, 4 bases remained unmatched. CDR3 sequence reads: CASSQLAASTDTQYF. The DNA for the CDR3 is TGTGCCAGCAGTCAACTAGCGGCTAGCACAGATACGCAGTATTTT.

The V call is TRBV19, the J call TRBJ2-7; TRBD1 matches at 7 bases. CDR3 size: 15 residues. Germline V CDR1 and CDR2: LNHDA, SQIVND (reference sequence). The ends lost 2 bases at V and 1 base at J; junction bases unmatched: 5. CDR3 sequence: CASSISRDSSYEQYF. Written as DNA, the CDR3 is TGTGCCAGTAGTATATCCCGGGACAGTTCCTACGAGCAGTACTTC.

This chain links TRBV30 with TRBJ1-5; possibly TRBD1 for D (5 bases). The CDR3 spans 16 residues. The ends were cut back, 3 bases at V and 0 bases at J, with 15 bases in the middle. Germline assignment: CDR1 GTSNPN and CDR2 SVGIG (reference sequence). The DNA for the CDR3 is TGTGCCTGGAGCAAACAGGTGTCCATTAGCAATCAGCCCCAGCATTTT. Translation: CAWSKQVSISNQPQHF.

The genes are TRBV12-3 or TRBV12-4 and TRBJ2-7; 8 bases align to TRBD1. The CDR3 sequence is 12 residues long. J lost 3 bases, V lost 8 bases, and 3 bases had no gene match. The CDR3 region has the DNA TGTGCCAGCGGGACAGGTATCTACGAGCAGTACTTC. Its protein product is CASGTGIYEQYF.

This clone occurred once. This chain connects TRBV5-6 to TRBJ1-5, with a weak D call TRBD1 (5 bases). V was trimmed by 4 bases and J by 5 bases, leaving 16 bases between them. In germline, CDR1 is SGHDT, CDR2 YYEEEE. This CDR3 has 15 residues. The CDR3 nucleotides read TGTGCCAGCAGCAGATGGAGGGGCGGGGATCAGCCCCAGCATTTT. It is translated as CASSRWRGGDQPQHF.

The V call is TRBV6-5, the J call TRBJ1-2, with a possible D match to TRBD1 (6 bases). This CDR3 spans 11 amino acids. From germline, CDR1 is MNHEY and CDR2 SVGAGI. Trimming shortened V by 5 bases and J by 9 bases, and 10 bases separated the two germline ends. This chain's CDR3 is CASSNRVSYTF. The CDR3 bases are TGTGCCAGCAGTAACAGGGTTAGCTACACCTTC.

The sample holds one count of this clone. The CDR3 region is CASTLGGAGAYGYTF. The CDR3 DNA sequence: TGTGCCAGCACCCTCGGGGGGGCAGGGGCGTACGGCTACACCTTC. The V gene is TRBV28, the J gene TRBJ1-2, with D maybe TRBD1 (6 bases). V lost 7 bases and J lost 8, with 23 bases in between. Germline CDR1 is MDHEN and CDR2 is SYDVKM. This CDR3 spans 15 amino acids.

This clone was seen only a few times. The CDR3: CASSRRVGSTDTQYF. DNA of the CDR3: TGTGCCAGCAGCCGCAGGGTCGGGAGCACAGATACGCAGTATTTT. The chain is built from TRBV11-3 and TRBJ2-3; D may be TRBD1 (5 bases). Germline V gives CDR1 SGHNT, CDR2 YENEEA. V lost 5 bases, J lost 0 bases, and 12 bases lay in between. CDR3 size: 15 residues.

J is TRBJ2-5 and V is TRBV5-1, with 7 bases fitting TRBD2. CDR1 is SGHRS, CDR2 YFSETQ, per germline. This CDR3 is built from 15 residues. After removal of 4 bases from V and 3 bases from J, the junction contained 9 bases not matched to a gene. The CDR3 reads CASSPTAAGEETQYF. CDR3 in DNA: TGCGCCAGCAGCCCGACGGCGGCGGGAGAAGAGACCCAGTACTTC.

The chain is built from TRBV29-1 and TRBJ1-2; 7 bases fit TRBD1. Germline lookup yields CDR1 SQVTM and CDR2 ANQGSEA. The ends lost 3 bases at V and 2 bases at J; junction bases unmatched: 6. CDR3 length: 14 residues. In nucleotides, the CDR3 is TGCAGCGTTGACGAAGGGGGCGGAAACTATGGCTACACCTTC. Protein: CSVDEGGGNYGYTF.

The chain combines TRBV18 with TRBJ2-1; 10 nucleotides line up with TRBD2. The length of the CDR3 is 17 residues. Unmatched junction bases numbered 8, after V lost 3 bases and J lost 3 bases. Germline V lookup: CDR1 KGHSH, CDR2 LQKENI. CDR3 coding DNA: TGTGCCAGCTCACCTCCTGCTAGCGGGGGTATCTACAATGAGCAGTTCTTC. Protein product: CASSPPASGGIYNEQFF.

The chain employs TRBV9 and TRBJ2-2, with TRBD2 identical over 9 bases. In germline, CDR1 is SGDLS, CDR2 YYNGEE. With V trimmed by 0 bases and J by 6 bases, 3 bases remained unmatched. The CDR3 is 15 amino acids. The CDR3 region has the DNA TGTGCCAGCAGCGTAGGCGGGGGGGCCCCCGGGGAGCTGTTTTTT. Its protein is CASSVGGGAPGELFF.

The chain is built from TRBV15 and TRBJ2-1; 10 bases are shared with TRBD2. The CDR3 runs to 20 residues. The trim removed 0 bases at V and 5 bases at J, leaving 16 bases unmatched. The V gene's germline CDR1 is LNHNV and CDR2 YYDKDF (reference sequence). CDR3 loop: CATSRDRGTSAKDIDNEQFF. The CDR3 nucleotides are TGTGCCACCAGCAGAGATAGAGGGACTAGCGCCAAGGACATCGACAATGAGCAGTTCTTC.